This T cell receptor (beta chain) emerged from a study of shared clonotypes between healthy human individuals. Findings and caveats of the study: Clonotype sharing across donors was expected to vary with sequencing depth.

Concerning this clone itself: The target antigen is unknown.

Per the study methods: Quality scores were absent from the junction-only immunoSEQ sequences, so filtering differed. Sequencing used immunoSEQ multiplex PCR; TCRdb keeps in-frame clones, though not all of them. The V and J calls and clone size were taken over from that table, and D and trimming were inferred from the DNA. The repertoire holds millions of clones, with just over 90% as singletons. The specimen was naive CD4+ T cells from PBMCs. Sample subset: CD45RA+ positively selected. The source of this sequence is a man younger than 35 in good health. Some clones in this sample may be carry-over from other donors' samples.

The CDR3, as DNA: TGCGCCAGCAGTGTCCAGGGGAACTACAATGAGCAGTTCTTC. It yields the protein CASSVQGNYNEQFF. The rearrangement joins TRBV10-1 to TRBJ2-1, with D tentatively TRBD1 (6 bases). Trimming cost V 4 bases and J 3 bases, with 10 bases left between them. Germline values: CDR1 WNHNN, CDR2 SYGVQD (reference sequence). The CDR3 length is 14 residues.